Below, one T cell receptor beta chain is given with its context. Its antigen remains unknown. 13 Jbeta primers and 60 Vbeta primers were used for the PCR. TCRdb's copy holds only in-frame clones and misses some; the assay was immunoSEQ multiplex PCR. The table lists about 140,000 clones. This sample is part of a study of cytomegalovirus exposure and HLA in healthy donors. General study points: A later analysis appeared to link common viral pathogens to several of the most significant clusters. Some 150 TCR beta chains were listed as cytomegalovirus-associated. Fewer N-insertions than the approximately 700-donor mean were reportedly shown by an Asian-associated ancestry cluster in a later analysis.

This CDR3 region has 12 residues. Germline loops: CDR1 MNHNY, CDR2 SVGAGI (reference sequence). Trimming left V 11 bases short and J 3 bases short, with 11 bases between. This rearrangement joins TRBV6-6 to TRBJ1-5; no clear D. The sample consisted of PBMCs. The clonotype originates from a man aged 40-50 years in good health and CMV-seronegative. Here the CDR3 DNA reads TGTGCCGCAGCAGGCCCCAATCAGCCCCAGCATTTT. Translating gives CAAAGPNQPQHF.